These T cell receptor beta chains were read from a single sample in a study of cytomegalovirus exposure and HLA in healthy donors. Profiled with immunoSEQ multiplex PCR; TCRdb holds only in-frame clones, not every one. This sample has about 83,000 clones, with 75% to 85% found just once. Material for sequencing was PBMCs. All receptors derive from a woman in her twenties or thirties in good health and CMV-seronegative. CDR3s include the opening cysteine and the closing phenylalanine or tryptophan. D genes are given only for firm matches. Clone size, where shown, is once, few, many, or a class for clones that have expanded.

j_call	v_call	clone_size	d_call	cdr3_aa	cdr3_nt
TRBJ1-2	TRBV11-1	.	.	CASEALFDGGRTYGGYTF	TGTGCCAGCGAAGCCCTTTTTGATGGGGGCAGAACATATGGTGGCTACACCTTC
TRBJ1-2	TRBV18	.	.	CASSPDSGGYTF	TGTGCCAGCTCACCTGACTCGGGAGGCTACACCTTC
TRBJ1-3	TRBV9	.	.	CASSAFQGSGNTIYF	TGTGCCAGCAGCGCATTTCAGGGCTCCGGAAACACCATATATTTT
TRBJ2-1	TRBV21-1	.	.	CASSRTSGRDKQFF	TGTGCCAGCAGTAGGACTAGCGGGAGGGATAAGCAGTTCTTC
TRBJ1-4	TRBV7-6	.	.	CASTRFTNEKLFF	TGTGCCAGCACCAGGTTTACTAATGAAAAACTGTTTTTT
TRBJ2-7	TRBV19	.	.	CASSIAGFTTEQYF	TGTGCCAGTAGTATAGCGGGATTCACTACGGAGCAGTACTTC
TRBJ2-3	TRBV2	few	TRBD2	CASSLSSGRATQYF	TGTGCCAGCAGTCTTTCTAGCGGTAGGGCTACGCAGTATTTT
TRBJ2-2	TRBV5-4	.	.	CASSPPAGDTGELFF	TGTGCCAGCAGCCCCCCGGCAGGGGACACCGGGGAGCTGTTTTTT
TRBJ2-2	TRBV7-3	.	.	CASSLGGQNTGELFF	TGTGCCAGCAGCCTCGGGGGGCAGAACACCGGGGAGCTGTTTTTT
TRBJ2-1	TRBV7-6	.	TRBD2	CASSLEASGYNEQFF	TGTGCCAGCAGCCTGGAGGCTAGCGGTTACAATGAGCAGTTCTTC
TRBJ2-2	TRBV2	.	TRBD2	CASSKTSGSAMVNTGELFF	TGTGCCAGCAGTAAGACTAGCGGGAGTGCGATGGTCAACACCGGGGAGCTGTTTTTT
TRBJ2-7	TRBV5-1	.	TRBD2	CASSGLAGTYEQYF	TGCGCCAGCAGCGGACTAGCGGGTACCTACGAGCAGTACTTC
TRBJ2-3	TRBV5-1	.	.	CASSLGSPADTQYF	TGCGCCAGCAGCTTGGGTAGTCCTGCAGATACGCAGTATTTT
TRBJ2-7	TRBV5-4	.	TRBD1	CASSLDRSAQYF	TGTGCCAGCAGCCTGGACAGGTCCGCGCAGTACTTC
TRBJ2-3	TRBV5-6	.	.	CASSHTDTQYF	TGTGCCAGCAGCCACACAGATACGCAGTATTTT
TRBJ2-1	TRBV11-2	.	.	CASSLGASWDNEQFF	TGTGCCAGCAGCTTAGGAGCTAGCTGGGACAATGAGCAGTTCTTC
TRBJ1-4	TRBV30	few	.	CALDRTNEKLFF	TGTGCTTTGGACAGAACTAATGAAAAACTGTTTTTT